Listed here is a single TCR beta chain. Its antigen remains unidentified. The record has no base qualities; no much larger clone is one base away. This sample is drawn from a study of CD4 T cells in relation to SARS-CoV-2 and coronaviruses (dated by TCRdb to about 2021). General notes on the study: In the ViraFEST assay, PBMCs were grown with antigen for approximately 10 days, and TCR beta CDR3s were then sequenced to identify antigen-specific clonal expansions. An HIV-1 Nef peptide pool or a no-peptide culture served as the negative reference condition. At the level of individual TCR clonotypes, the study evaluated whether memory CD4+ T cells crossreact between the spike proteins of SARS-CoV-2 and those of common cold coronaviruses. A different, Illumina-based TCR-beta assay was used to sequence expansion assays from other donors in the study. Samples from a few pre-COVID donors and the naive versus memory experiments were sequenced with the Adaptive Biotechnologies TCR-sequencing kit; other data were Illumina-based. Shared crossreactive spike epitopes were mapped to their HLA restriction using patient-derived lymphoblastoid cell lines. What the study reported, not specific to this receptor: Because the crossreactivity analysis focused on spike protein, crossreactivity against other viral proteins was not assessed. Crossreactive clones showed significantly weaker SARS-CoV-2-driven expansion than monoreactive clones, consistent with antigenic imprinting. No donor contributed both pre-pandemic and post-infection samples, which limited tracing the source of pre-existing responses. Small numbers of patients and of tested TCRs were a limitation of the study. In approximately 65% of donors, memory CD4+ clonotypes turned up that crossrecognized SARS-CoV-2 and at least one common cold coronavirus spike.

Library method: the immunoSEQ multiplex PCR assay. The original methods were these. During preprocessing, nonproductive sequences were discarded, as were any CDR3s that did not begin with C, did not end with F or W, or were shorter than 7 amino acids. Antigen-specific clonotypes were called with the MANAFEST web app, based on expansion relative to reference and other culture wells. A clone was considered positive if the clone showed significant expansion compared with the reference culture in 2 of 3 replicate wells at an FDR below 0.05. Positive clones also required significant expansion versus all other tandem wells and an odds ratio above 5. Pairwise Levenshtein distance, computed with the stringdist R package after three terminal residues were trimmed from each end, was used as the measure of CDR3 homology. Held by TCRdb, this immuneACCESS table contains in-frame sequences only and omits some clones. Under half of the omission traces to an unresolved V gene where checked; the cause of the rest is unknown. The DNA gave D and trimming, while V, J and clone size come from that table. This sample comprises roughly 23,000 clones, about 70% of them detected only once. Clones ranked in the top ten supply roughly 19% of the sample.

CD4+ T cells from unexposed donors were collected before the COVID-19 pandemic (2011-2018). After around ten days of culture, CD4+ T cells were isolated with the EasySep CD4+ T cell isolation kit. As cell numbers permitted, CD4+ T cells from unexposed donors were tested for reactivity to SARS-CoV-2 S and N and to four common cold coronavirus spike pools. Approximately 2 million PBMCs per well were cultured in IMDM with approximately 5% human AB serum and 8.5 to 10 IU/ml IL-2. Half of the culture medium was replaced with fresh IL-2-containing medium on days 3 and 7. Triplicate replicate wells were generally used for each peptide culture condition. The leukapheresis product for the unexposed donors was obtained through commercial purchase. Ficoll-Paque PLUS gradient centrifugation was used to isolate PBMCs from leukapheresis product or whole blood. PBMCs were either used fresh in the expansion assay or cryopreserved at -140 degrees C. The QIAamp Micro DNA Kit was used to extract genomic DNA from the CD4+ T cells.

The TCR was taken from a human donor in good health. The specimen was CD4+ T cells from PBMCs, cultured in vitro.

The nucleotides are TGCGCCAGCAGCCGAGGCGACACACCGAACACTGAAGCTTTCTTT. The encoded protein is CASSRGDTPNTEAFF. Recombination connected TRBV5-1 to TRBJ1-1; the D gene identity is not certain. Reading the germline V gene gives CDR1 SGHRS and CDR2 YFSETQ. Spanning cysteine to phenylalanine, the CDR3 consists of 15 amino acids. The retained sequence is limited to the CDR3, 45 bases, with the frame set at the first base. V drops 4 bases and J drops 1 base, leaving 14 bases in between.